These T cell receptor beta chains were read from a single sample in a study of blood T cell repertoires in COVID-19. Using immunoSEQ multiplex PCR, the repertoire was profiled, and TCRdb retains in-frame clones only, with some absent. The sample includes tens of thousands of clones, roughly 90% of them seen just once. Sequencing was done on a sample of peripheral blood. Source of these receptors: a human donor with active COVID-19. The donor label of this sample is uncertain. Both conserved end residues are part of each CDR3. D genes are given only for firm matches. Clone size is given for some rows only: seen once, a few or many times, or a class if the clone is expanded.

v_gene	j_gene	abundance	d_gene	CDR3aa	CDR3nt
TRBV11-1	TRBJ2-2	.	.	CASSQDWNTGELFF	TGTGCCAGCAGCCAGGACTGGAACACCGGGGAGCTGTTTTTT
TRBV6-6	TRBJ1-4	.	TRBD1	CASSFFGTGVEKLFF	TGTGCCAGCAGTTTTTTCGGGACAGGGGTTGAAAAACTGTTTTTT
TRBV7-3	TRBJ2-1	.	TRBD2	CASSLNRGGASGEQFF	TGTGCCAGCAGCTTAAATCGCGGGGGGGCATCCGGTGAGCAGTTCTTC
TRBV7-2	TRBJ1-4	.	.	CASSLGQIHEKLFF	TGTGCCAGCAGCTTAGGACAGATCCATGAAAAACTGTTTTTT
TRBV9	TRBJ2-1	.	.	CASSVERDTLRRFF	TGTGCCAGCAGCGTAGAAAGGGACACCCTACGGAGGTTCTTC
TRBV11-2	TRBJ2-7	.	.	CASSHRRVYEQYF	TGTGCCAGCAGCCACCGTCGGGTCTACGAGCAGTACTTC
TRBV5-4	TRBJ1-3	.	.	CASSLRGSGNTIYF	TGTGCCAGCAGCTTGAGAGGGTCTGGAAACACCATATATTTT
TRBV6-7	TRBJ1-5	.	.	CASKVRGRVHYQPQHF	TGTGCCAGCAAGGTCAGGGGTAGAGTACATTATCAGCCCCAGCATTTT
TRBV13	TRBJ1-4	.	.	CASSSTRGKLFF	TGTGCCAGCAGCTCAACCAGGGGAAAGCTGTTTTTT
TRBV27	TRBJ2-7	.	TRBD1	CASRTGDTYEQYF	TGTGCCAGCAGAACAGGGGACACCTACGAGCAGTACTTC
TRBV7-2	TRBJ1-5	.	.	CASSQGPYQPQHF	TGTGCCAGCAGTCAGGGCCCTTATCAGCCCCAGCATTTT
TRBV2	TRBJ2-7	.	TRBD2	CASYKERGTYEQYF	TGTGCCAGCTACAAGGAGCGGGGAACCTACGAGCAGTACTTC
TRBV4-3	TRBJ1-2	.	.	CASSHPEGGGVNYGYTF	TGCGCCAGCAGCCATCCGGAAGGGGGGGGTGTTAACTATGGCTACACCTTC
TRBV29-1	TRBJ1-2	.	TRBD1	CSVGSSDRVRLGYGYTF	TGCAGCGTCGGTTCATCTGACAGGGTCCGATTGGGCTATGGCTACACCTTC
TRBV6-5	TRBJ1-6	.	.	CASSYFGTDRNSPLHF	TGTGCCAGCAGTTACTTCGGGACGGACAGAAATTCACCCCTCCACTTT
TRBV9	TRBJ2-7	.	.	CASSAPGLPTYEQYF	TGTGCCAGCAGCGCCCCCGGACTACCCACCTACGAGCAGTACTTC
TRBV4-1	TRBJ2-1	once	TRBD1	CASSQGTGGIYNEQFF	TGCGCCAGCAGCCAAGGGACAGGGGGAATTTACAATGAGCAGTTCTTC
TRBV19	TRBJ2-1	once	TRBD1	CASSTPGQGDYEQFF	TGTGCCAGTAGTACACCGGGACAGGGGGACTATGAGCAGTTCTTC
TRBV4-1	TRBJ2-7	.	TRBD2	CASSQGRLLAGGPFNNEQYF	TGCGCCAGCAGCCAAGGCCGATTACTAGCGGGGGGGCCGTTTAACAACGAGCAGTACTTC
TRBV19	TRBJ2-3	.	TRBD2	CASSSGATSGSSGTQYF	TGTGCCAGTAGTTCGGGAGCGACTAGCGGATCTTCGGGTACGCAGTATTTT
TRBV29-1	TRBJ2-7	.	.	CSVDLQGYEQYF	TGCAGCGTTGATCTTCAGGGCTACGAGCAGTACTTC
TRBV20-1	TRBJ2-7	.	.	CSASPVGFLKEIEQYF	TGCAGTGCTAGTCCCGTCGGATTTTTGAAGGAGATTGAGCAGTACTTC
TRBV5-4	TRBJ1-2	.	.	CASSFSTGNYGYTF	TGTGCCAGCAGCTTTTCTACAGGGAACTATGGCTACACCTTC
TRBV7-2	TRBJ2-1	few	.	CASSLRTAGATLYNEQFF	TGTGCCAGCAGCTTAAGGACCGCGGGGGCTACCCTCTACAATGAGCAGTTCTTC
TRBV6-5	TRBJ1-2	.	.	CASSDGLWYGYTF	TGTGCCAGCTCCGACGGGTTGTGGTATGGCTACACCTTC
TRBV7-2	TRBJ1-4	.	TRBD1	CASRAGTAATNEKLFF	TGTGCCAGCAGAGCCGGGACAGCGGCAACTAATGAAAAACTGTTTTTT
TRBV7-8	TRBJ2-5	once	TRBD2	CASSLGTVRRGGSETQYF	TGTGCCAGCAGCTTAGGAACTGTTAGGCGGGGGGGTAGTGAGACCCAGTACTTC
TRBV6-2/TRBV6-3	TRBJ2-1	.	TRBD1	CASSYTPGTGMRSSYNEQFF	TGTGCCAGCAGTTATACCCCCGGGACAGGTATGCGGAGCTCCTACAATGAGCAGTTCTTC
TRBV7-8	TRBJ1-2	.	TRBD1	CASSPGTGKVQAGYTF	TGTGCCAGCAGCCCCGGGACAGGCAAGGTCCAGGCTGGCTACACCTTC
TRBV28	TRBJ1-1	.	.	CASSDTDSSGTEAFF	TGTGCCAGCAGTGACACGGACAGCTCCGGCACTGAAGCTTTCTTT
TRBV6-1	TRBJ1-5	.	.	CASSEAFGSGVPNQPQHF	TGTGCCAGCAGTGAAGCGTTCGGGTCAGGGGTGCCCAATCAGCCCCAGCATTTT
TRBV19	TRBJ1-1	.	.	CASSIDHGTEAFF	TGTGCCAGTAGTATAGATCACGGCACTGAAGCTTTCTTT
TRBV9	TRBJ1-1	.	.	CASSVGGVNTEAFF	TGTGCCAGCAGCGTAGGGGGGGTGAACACTGAAGCTTTCTTT
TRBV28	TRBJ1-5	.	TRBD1	CASSSQTGGNQPQHF	TGTGCCAGCAGTTCTCAGACAGGGGGCAATCAGCCCCAGCATTTT
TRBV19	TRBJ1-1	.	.	CASSAQHSNTEAFF	TGTGCCAGTAGTGCCCAGCACAGTAACACTGAAGCTTTCTTT
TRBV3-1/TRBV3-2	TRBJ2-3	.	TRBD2	CASSRLAGRTDTQYF	TGTGCCAGCAGCCGACTAGCGGGGCGCACAGATACGCAGTATTTT
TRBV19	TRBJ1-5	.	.	CASRTPGLTQNQPQHF	TGTGCCAGCCGAACCCCGGGTCTCACCCAAAATCAGCCCCAGCATTTT
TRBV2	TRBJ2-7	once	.	CACSIGQFFSQSSYEQYF	TGTGCCTGCAGCATAGGACAGTTTTTTTCCCAGAGCTCCTACGAGCAGTACTTC
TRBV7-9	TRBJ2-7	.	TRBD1	CASRPRGQVAVEQYF	TGTGCCAGCAGACCCCGGGGACAGGTGGCCGTCGAGCAGTACTTC